This T cell receptor beta chain derives from a study of blood T cell repertoires in COVID-19. Source study methods: It was from reference gene primer amplification that nucleated cell counts were estimated. The protocol was immunoSEQ multiplex PCR, while the TCRdb copy is restricted to in-frame clones and leaves out a portion. V and J calls plus clone size are reproduced from that table; the DNA served to infer D and trimming. The table lists approximately 130,000 clones, approximately 92% of them singletons. The CDR3 has 13 amino acids. Trimming removed 7 bases from V and 5 bases from J; junction bases left unmatched: 4. Germline lookup yields CDR1 MDHEN and CDR2 SYDVKM.

This receptor was obtained from a man aged 70 or older with active or convalescent COVID-19. The specimen was peripheral blood. The gene calls are TRBV28 and TRBJ1-5, with TRBD1 matching 8 bases. The CDR3 reads CASMAGGYQPQHF. DNA for the CDR3: TGTGCCAGCATGGCAGGGGGCTATCAGCCCCAGCATTTT. Full variable domain (remainder filled in from reference TRBV28 and TRBJ1-5): DVKVTQSSRYLVKRTGEKVFLECVQDMDHENMFWYRQDPGLGLRLIYFSYDVKMKEKGDIPEGYSVSREKKERFSLILESASTNQTSMYLCASMAGGYQPQHFGDGTRLSIL.